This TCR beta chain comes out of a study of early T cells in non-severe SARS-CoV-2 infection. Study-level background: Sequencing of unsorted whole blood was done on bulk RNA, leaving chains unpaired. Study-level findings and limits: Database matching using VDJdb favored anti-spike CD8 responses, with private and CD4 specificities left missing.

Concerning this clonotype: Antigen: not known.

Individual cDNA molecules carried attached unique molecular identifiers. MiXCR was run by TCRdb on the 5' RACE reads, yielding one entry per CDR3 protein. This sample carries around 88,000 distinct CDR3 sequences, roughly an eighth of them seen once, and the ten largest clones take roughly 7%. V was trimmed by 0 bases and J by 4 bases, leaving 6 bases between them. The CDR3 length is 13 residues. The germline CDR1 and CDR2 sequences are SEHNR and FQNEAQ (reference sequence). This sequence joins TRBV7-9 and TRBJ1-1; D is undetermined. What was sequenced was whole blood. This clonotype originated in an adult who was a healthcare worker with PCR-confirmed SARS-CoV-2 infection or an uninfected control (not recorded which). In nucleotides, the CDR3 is TGTGCCAGCAGCTTAGCGTTGTTCACTGAAGCTTTCTTT. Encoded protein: CASSLALFTEAFF.